The table lists the clone carrying this T cell receptor beta chain with a few counts. The authors' processing: Amplification from reference gene primers served as the basis for estimated nucleated cell counts. Measured with immunoSEQ multiplex PCR; TCRdb has only the in-frame clones, and not every one. V, J and clone size were drawn from that table, and D and trimming were deduced from the DNA. The table shows some 150,000 clones, with around 86% occurring only once. This CDR3 has 15 residues. This entry belongs to a study of blood T cell repertoires in COVID-19. Background on the study: Samples taken during acute and convalescent COVID-19 were collected in the United States, Italy and Spain. PBMCs, B-cell-depleted T cells, or T cells provided the cDNA or gDNA that made up the material.

The V and J genes are TRBV21-1 and TRBJ2-1; the D segment call TRBD1 is taken from the table without a DNA check. TRBV21-1 is a recognized pseudogene. Material: peripheral blood. The clonotype comes from a human donor in a cohort sampled during active COVID-19. CDR3 DNA: TGTGCCAGCAGCAAGGTCCGGACAGGGGGCATCGAGCAGTTCTTC. As protein: CASSKVRTGGIEQFF.